These T cell receptor beta chains were read from a single sample in a study of T cell repertoires in cytomegalovirus infection. TCRdb recomputed calls from the reads with MiXCR, one row per CDR3 protein. The data hold approximately 910,000 distinct CDR3 sequences, with approximately 33% observed a single time. Antigen specificity for these receptors is unknown. The sample consisted of cultured CD8+ T cells from PBMCs, taken from culture after CMV antigen stimulation. The receptor source for this set is a human donor in good health (CMV status not recorded). Some clones in this sample may be carry-over from other donors' samples. CDR3s include the opening cysteine and the closing phenylalanine or tryptophan. The D gene is left open where the match is weak. Some rows mark clone size as missing; the rest say once, few, many or name a class of expanded clone.

>few|TRBJ2-7|TRBV3-1|.
TGTGCCAGCAGCCAAGAGGGGGACCCTATGACCTACGAGCAGTACTTC
CASSQEGDPMTYEQYF
>few|TRBJ1-1|TRBV2|.
TGTGCCACCGAGTTTAGGACGAACACTGAAGCTTTCTTT
CATEFRTNTEAFF
>.|TRBJ2-7|TRBV4-1|.
TGCGCCAGCAGCCGGTCATGGCTAATGGACGAGCAGTACTTC
CASSRSWLMDEQYF
>.|TRBJ1-2|TRBV27|.
TGTGCCAGCAGTTTTTTCCCGGACTCCAACTATGGCTACACCTTC
CASSFFPDSNYGYTF
>.|TRBJ2-1|TRBV19|TRBD2
TGTGCCAGTATACGGACTAGCGGGGCTTGGAGCTCCTACAATGAGCAGTTCTTC
CASIRTSGAWSSYNEQFF
>once|TRBJ1-2|TRBV9|.
TGTGCCAGCAGCCCCCGGGGGCCGCAAAATAACTATGGCTACACCTTC
CASSPRGPQNNYGYTF
>.|TRBJ2-1|TRBV6-5|TRBD2
TGTGCCAGCAGTTACTCAGGGCAGACTAGCGGGGGGAAAACCTACAATGAGCAGTTCTTC
CASSYSGQTSGGKTYNEQFF
>many|TRBJ1-2|TRBV6-1|.
TGTGCCAGCAGTCCGGGTGGGTCGTTCTATGGCTACACCTTC
CASSPGGSFYGYTF
>.|TRBJ2-5|TRBV11-2|TRBD2
TGTGCCAGCAAACACGGGGGGAAAGAGACCCAGTACTTC
CASKHGGKETQYF
>.|TRBJ1-3|TRBV6-2/TRBV6-3|TRBD1
TGTGCCAGCACAGGGGGTGACTCTGGAAACACCATATATTTT
CASTGGDSGNTIYF
>.|TRBJ1-3|TRBV27|TRBD1
TGTGCCAGCTTTGGGGGACAGACTGGAAACACCATATATTTT
CASFGGQTGNTIYF
>.|TRBJ2-2|TRBV7-6|.
TGTGCCAGCGGCAACTTGGAGGGGGCCTACACCGGGGAGCTGTTTTTT
CASGNLEGAYTGELFF
>many|TRBJ2-4|TRBV6-1|TRBD1
TGTGCCAGTGAACCGACAGGGCGTAACATTCAGTACTTC
CASEPTGRNIQYF
>few|TRBJ2-5|TRBV7-2|.
TGTGCCAGCAGCAGGCCCCGGAGTGGGGAAGAGACCCAGTACTTC
CASSRPRSGEETQYF
>.|TRBJ1-2|TRBV27|TRBD1
TGTGCCAGCAGTGCCAGACAGGGGTTTGGCTACACCTTC
CASSARQGFGYTF
>few|TRBJ2-7|TRBV12-3/TRBV12-4|.
TGTGCCAGCAGGTGGGGGGGGGCCACCTACGAGCAGTACTTC
CASRWGGATYEQYF
>many|TRBJ1-5|TRBV6-2/TRBV6-3|TRBD1
TGTGCCAGCAGTTACACCAGGGGGGATCAGCCCCAGCATTTT
CASSYTRGDQPQHF
>.|TRBJ1-2|TRBV29-1|.
TGCAGCGTTGAAGGCGGCGGCCGGAGGTTCTTGGGCTACACCTTC
CSVEGGGRRFLGYTF
>few|TRBJ2-1|TRBV27|TRBD2
TGTGCCAGCACTCTCATCCCCCCTAGCGGGGATGATGAGCAGTTCTTC
CASTLIPPSGDDEQFF
>.|TRBJ1-2|TRBV12-3/TRBV12-4|.
TGTGCCAGCAGATCTGAAGGTGGCTACACCTTC
CASRSEGGYTF
>.|TRBJ2-1|TRBV12-3/TRBV12-4|.
TGTGCCAGCACCCAAGCCGGGGGCCTCACTTACAATGAGCAGTTCTTC
CASTQAGGLTYNEQFF
>many|TRBJ1-2|TRBV4-1|.
TGCGCCAGCAGCCCCTTCTGGGAGGGAATCAACTATGGCTACACCTTC
CASSPFWEGINYGYTF
>.|TRBJ1-2|TRBV6-5|.
TGTGCCAGCAGTTACGGCCGAAGCGACTATGGCTACACCTTC
CASSYGRSDYGYTF
>few|TRBJ1-2|TRBV29-1|.
TGCAGCGTTGATGAGAGGGATTATGGCTACACCTTC
CSVDERDYGYTF
>few|TRBJ1-6|TRBV27|.
TGTGCCAGCAGTCTCCGGGACGTTCCTTATAATTCACCCCTCCACTTT
CASSLRDVPYNSPLHF
>.|TRBJ2-7|TRBV6-1|TRBD1
TGTGCCAGCAGGCCCGGGACAGGGTTATCCTACGAGCAGTACTTC
CASRPGTGLSYEQYF
>.|TRBJ2-1|TRBV3-1|.
TGTGCCAGCAGCCTCATCCACAGGGCATCCTTCTCCTACAATGAGCAGTTCTTC
CASSLIHRASFSYNEQFF
>many|TRBJ1-1|TRBV7-9|.
TGTGCCAGCACCAGGACTTCGGAAGCTTTCTTT
CASTRTSEAFF
>.|TRBJ2-1|TRBV6-1|TRBD2
TGTGCCAGCAGTGAATGGGCGGGGGGCATTGATGAGCAGTTCTTC
CASSEWAGGIDEQFF
>.|TRBJ2-6|TRBV28|TRBD2
TGTGCCAGCAGCGGAGCGGGGGTCTCTGGGGCCAACATCCTGACTTTC
CASSGAGVSGANILTF
>few|TRBJ2-1|TRBV6-6|TRBD2
TGTGCCAGCAGTTACTTGGCCTATAAGACTAGCGGAGAGTACAATGAGCAGTTCTTC
CASSYLAYKTSGEYNEQFF
>few|TRBJ2-5|TRBV5-1|TRBD1
TGCGCCAGCAGCTCCGCGACAGGGATCGAGACCCAGTACTTC
CASSSATGIETQYF